This T cell receptor (beta chain) was retrieved from a study of T cells after posttransplantation cyclophosphamide. This table comes from immunoSEQ multiplex PCR, and its TCRdb copy is limited to in-frame clones, with some not included. The sample contains over 20,000 clones, none of them singletons. This clone has a count of ten or more. The antigen remains undetermined. The study, taken as a whole, reports: Donor-recipient repertoire similarity was low at 1-2 months, rising over year one.

J lost 0 bases, V lost 5 bases, and 11 bases had no gene match. The germline gives CDR1 SEHNR, CDR2 FQNEAQ (reference sequence). This CDR3 is 17 amino acids long. This TCR was recovered from a man aged 50 or older in good health, CMV-negative, and a related stem cell transplant donor. J is TRBJ1-1 and V is TRBV7-9; 8 bases agree with TRBD1. Sequences were obtained from PBMCs. This CDR3 reads CASSARQGFLMNTEAFF. The DNA for the CDR3 is TGTGCCAGCAGCGCCCGACAGGGGTTCCTTATGAACACTGAAGCTTTCTTT.